This passage covers 8 T cell receptor beta chains from one sample sequenced in a study of blood T cell repertoires in COVID-19. Repertoires were generated with immunoSEQ multiplex PCR, while TCRdb's copy carries only in-frame clones and drops some. The sample comprises about 260,000 clones, about 90% of which are singletons, and around 2.5% rests with the top ten. Sequences were obtained from peripheral blood. The receptors derive from a woman aged 45-60 years with acute or convalescent COVID-19.

This clone has just one count. The chain recombines TRBV28 with TRBJ1-4, with D possibly matching TRBD1 (6 bases). Trimming stripped 4 bases from V and 5 bases from J, with 11 bases between. This CDR3 spans 14 amino acids. The germline gives CDR1 MDHEN, CDR2 SYDVKM. The DNA for the CDR3 is TGTGCCAGCAGTTCGCAGGGGATCAATGAAAAACTGTTTTTT. Its translation is CASSSQGINEKLFF.

J is TRBJ2-7 and V is TRBV7-6, with TRBD1 matching 9 bases. The CDR3 extends over 15 amino acids. Germline V gene lookup returns CDR1 SGHVS and CDR2 FNYEAQ. J gave up 6 bases and V 5 bases, and 11 bases lay outside the gene matches. CDR3: CASSLYRDRVSEQYF. CDR3 nucleotide sequence: TGTGCCAGCAGCCTGTACCGGGACAGGGTGTCCGAGCAGTACTTC.

This sequence joins TRBV19 and TRBJ2-7; the D gene is possibly TRBD1 (6 bases). V lost 4 bases and J 3 bases, leaving 10 bases between the germline ends. Per the germline V gene, CDR1 is LNHDA and CDR2 is SQIVND (reference sequence). This CDR3 is 13 amino acids long. CDR3: CASSRGPNYEQYF. The DNA of the CDR3 is TGTGCCAGTAGTAGGGGGCCTAACTACGAGCAGTACTTC.

This chain connects TRBV24-1 to TRBJ1-1; D may be TRBD1 (5 bases). V lost 3 bases, J lost 4 bases, and 14 bases lay in between. The CDR3 is made up of 15 amino acids. The germline CDR1 and CDR2 sequences are KGHDR and SFDVKD. The CDR3 region has the DNA TGTGCCACCAGTGATCCCGGGGGTGTCGGCACTGAAGCTTTCTTT. It specifies CATSDPGGVGTEAFF.

The chain carries TRBV27 and TRBJ2-1; TRBD2 agrees at 13 bases. Germline CDR1 and CDR2: MNHEY and SMNVEV (reference sequence). CDR3 length equals 16 residues. V lost 5 bases to trimming and J lost 5 bases; unmatched junction nucleotides: 6. The CDR3 DNA reads as TGTGCCAGCAGTCGGACTAGCGGGAGTCTTGACAATGAGCAGTTCTTC. This encodes CASSRTSGSLDNEQFF.

The chain couples TRBV27 to TRBJ1-5; D unclear. Trimming shortened V by 0 bases and J by 3 bases, and 12 bases separated the two germline ends. CDR3 length: 16 amino acids. Germline V gives CDR1 MNHEY, CDR2 SMNVEV (reference sequence). The CDR3 DNA sequence: TGTGCCAGCAGTTTATCGGTAGTGACACTCAATCAGCCCCAGCATTTT. Its protein is CASSLSVVTLNQPQHF.

This rearrangement joins TRBV5-1 to TRBJ2-7; no clear D gene. The CDR3 sequence is 14 residues long. Germline V gives CDR1 SGHRS, CDR2 YFSETQ. Trimming took 1 base from V and 4 from J, leaving 12 bases between them. This CDR3 reads CASSLQADAYEQYF. Written as DNA, the CDR3 is TGCGCCAGCAGCTTGCAGGCAGATGCTTACGAGCAGTACTTC.

The genes are TRBV5-1 and TRBJ2-5, with D possibly matching TRBD1 (5 bases). CDR1 and CDR2 (germline): SGHRS, YFSETQ. The CDR3 spans 13 residues. The V end lost 0 bases, the J end lost 5 bases, and 8 bases lay between the germline ends. CDR3 DNA sequence: TGCGCCAGCAGCTTGGGGTCAGGGGAGACCCAGTACTTC. This sequence encodes CASSLGSGETQYF.